Following are 21 T cell receptor beta chains from one sample sequenced in a study of T cell responses to AZD1222 COVID-19 vaccine. Here immunoSEQ multiplex PCR was the method, and the copy in TCRdb shows in-frame clones only, minus some. The repertoire holds about 150,000 clones, about 87% seen once, with roughly 10% in the top ten. The sample was peripheral blood, taken 28 days after the second AZD1222 dose. These receptors came from an adult who received the AZD1222 COVID-19 vaccine.

This sequence joins TRBV15 and TRBJ2-2, with unresolved D. The germline V and J ends were trimmed by 1 base and 0 bases, with 9 bases remaining between them. There are 16 residues in the CDR3. Germline V gives CDR1 LNHNV, CDR2 YYDKDF (reference sequence). CDR3 in DNA: TGTGCCACCAGCAGAGTCGACTGGACGAACACCGGGGAGCTGTTTTTT. This codes for CATSRVDWTNTGELFF. The variable domain in full, completed from reference TRBV15 and TRBJ2-2, reads DAMVIQNPRYQVTQFGKPVTLSCSQTLNHNVMYWYQQKSSQAPKLLFHYYDKDFNNEADTPDNFQSRRPNTSFCFLDIRSPGLGDTAMYLCATSRVDWTNTGELFFGEGSRLTVL.

The V gene is TRBV10-3, the J gene TRBJ1-4; 7 bases map to TRBD1. V was pared by 10 bases and J by 6 bases, with 11 bases of the junction left unmatched. This CDR3 is 14 amino acids long. In germline, CDR1 is ENHRY, CDR2 SYGVKD. CDR3 region: CATSRGASDEKLFF. CDR3 coding DNA: TGTGCCACCTCCAGGGGGGCAAGTGATGAAAAACTGTTTTTT.

This clone was recorded only once. J is TRBJ1-6 and V is TRBV28; possibly TRBD1 for D (5 bases). The germline gives CDR1 MDHEN, CDR2 SYDVKM. Trimming removed 5 bases at V and 10 bases at J, with 15 bases between. This CDR3 region has 14 residues. The CDR3 here is CASSLWQGSSPLHF. In DNA, the CDR3 is TGTGCCAGCAGTCTGTGGCAGGGTTCCTCACCCCTCCACTTT.

This chain joins TRBV5-4 and TRBJ2-2; D gene uncertain. CDR1 SGHNT and CDR2 YYREEE come from the germline V gene (reference sequence). Trimming stripped 8 bases from V and 3 bases from J, with 8 bases between. There are 12 residues in the CDR3. The CDR3 nucleotides are TGTGCCAGTCAAGGGTACACCGGGGAGCTGTTTTTT. Protein sequence: CASQGYTGELFF.

The chain combines TRBV19 with TRBJ1-3; unclear D gene. The V end lost 2 bases, the J end lost 4 bases, and 15 bases lay between the germline ends. This CDR3 has 16 amino acids. Per the germline V gene, CDR1 is LNHDA and CDR2 is SQIVND (reference sequence). CDR3 nucleotides: TGTGCCAGTAGTATAAGTCTCGCCGGAGCGGGAAACACCATATATTTT. Protein sequence: CASSISLAGAGNTIYF.

This clone was detected once. The rearrangement uses TRBV18 and TRBJ2-2, with D maybe TRBD1 (6 bases). The length of the CDR3 is 14 residues. Germline V gene data show CDR1 as KGHSH and CDR2 as LQKENI. Trimming left V 2 bases short and J 5 bases short, with 9 bases between. CDR3 region: CASSPGQLTGELFF. The CDR3 region has the DNA TGTGCCAGCTCACCAGGACAGCTAACCGGGGAGCTGTTTTTT.

The rearrangement uses TRBV11-1 and TRBJ2-2, with 7 bases fitting TRBD2. V gave up 2 bases and J gave up 7 bases; unmatched junction bases: 10. CDR1 is SGHAT, CDR2 FQDESV, per germline (reference sequence). This CDR3 spans 16 amino acids. The CDR3: CASSLTGGSRVGELFF. The CDR3, as DNA: TGTGCCAGCAGCTTAACAGGCGGGAGTCGGGTCGGGGAGCTGTTTTTT.

The chain uses TRBV19 and TRBJ2-7, with D perhaps matching TRBD2 (6 bases). The CDR3 covers 14 residues. CDR1 is LNHDA, CDR2 SQIVND, per germline (reference sequence). V lost 5 bases, J lost 4 bases, and 15 bases lay in between. CDR3 in DNA: TGTGCCAGTAGTCCTTGGGAGGAGCGGTACGAGCAGTACTTC. This translates into CASSPWEERYEQYF.

The chain combines TRBV5-1 with TRBJ1-2; D is undetermined. The ends were cut back, 4 bases at V and 0 bases at J, with 10 bases in the middle. Germline loops: CDR1 SGHRS, CDR2 YFSETQ. This CDR3 has 14 amino acids. The CDR3 DNA reads TGCGCCAGCAGCCCCCCCACAGCTAACTATGGCTACACCTTC. Amino acids: CASSPPTANYGYTF.

The chain joins TRBV5-4 to TRBJ2-3; maybe TRBD2 (6 bases). V was shortened by 2 bases and J by 6 bases, with 16 bases between the two germline ends. CDR3 size: 15 residues. Germline V gene data show CDR1 as SGHNT and CDR2 as YYREEE (reference sequence). In DNA, the CDR3 is TGTGCCAGCAGCTTTGAGGGTCCCCGGGGGGATACGCAGTATTTT. This codes for CASSFEGPRGDTQYF.

Concerning this clone: Other DNA sequences from this sample encode an identical CDR3 as well. This chain uses TRBV27 with TRBJ2-7; 10 bases line up with TRBD1. Germline V CDR1 and CDR2: MNHEY, SMNVEV (reference sequence). V shed 5 bases, J shed 4 bases, and the junction held 5 bases outside the gene matches. The CDR3 sequence is 14 residues long. The CDR3: CASSPRTGGYEQYF. CDR3 sequence (DNA): TGTGCCAGCAGTCCGCGGACAGGGGGTTACGAGCAGTACTTC.

CDR3 sequence: CASSPIAASNQPQHF. CDR3 nucleotide sequence: TGTGCCAGCAGCCCGATCGCCGCAAGCAATCAGCCCCAGCATTTT. This sequence joins TRBV27 and TRBJ1-5, with D uncertain. CDR1 and CDR2 (germline): MNHEY, SMNVEV (reference sequence). The CDR3 contains 15 residues. V was cut by 6 bases and J by 1 base, with 13 bases left in between.

The CDR3 DNA reads as TGCGCCAGCAGCTTTGCCGGGACTAGCGGTTCCACAGATACGCAGTATTTT. This sequence encodes CASSFAGTSGSTDTQYF. The chain uses TRBV5-1 and TRBJ2-3; 11 positions match TRBD2. The length of the CDR3 is 17 residues. J lost 2 bases, V lost 2 bases, and 7 bases had no gene match. Germline CDR1 is SGHRS and CDR2 is YFSETQ.

In this sample, this clone turned up a few times. The chain carries TRBV30 and TRBJ1-5; no clear D gene. CDR3 length: 13 amino acids. Germline CDR1 is GTSNPN and CDR2 is SVGIG (reference sequence). Trimming left V 1 base short and J 0 bases short, with 4 bases between. CDR3 sequence reads: CAWSESSNQPQHF. The CDR3 DNA sequence: TGTGCCTGGAGTGAGAGTAGCAATCAGCCCCAGCATTTT.

This chain connects TRBV29-1 to TRBJ2-7, with D possibly being TRBD2 (5 bases). The CDR3 covers 11 residues. The V end was cut by 7 bases, the J end by 7 bases, with 14 bases between. CDR1 SQVTM and CDR2 ANQGSEA come from the germline V gene. DNA of the CDR3: TGCAGCGCCTCCGTAGGCGGGGAGCAGTACTTC. Translating gives CSASVGGEQYF.

This sequence joins TRBV5-1 and TRBJ1-4, with D unclear. The CDR3 is 15 residues long. The ends were cut back, 4 bases at V and 5 bases at J, with 15 bases in the middle. The V gene's germline CDR1 is SGHRS and CDR2 YFSETQ. CDR3 region: CASSPEGIGNEKLFF. In DNA, the CDR3 is TGCGCCAGCAGCCCGGAGGGTATTGGGAATGAAAAACTGTTTTTT.

The chain couples TRBV6-5 to TRBJ2-7; TRBD1 is a possible D gene (6 bases). CDR1 MNHEY and CDR2 SVGAGI come from the germline V gene. There are 15 residues in the CDR3. V shed 4 bases and J shed 0 bases, with 13 bases lying between them. CDR3 sequence (DNA): TGTGCCAGCAGTTGGGGCAGGGGTCGCTCCTACGAGCAGTACTTC. Its translation is CASSWGRGRSYEQYF.

V and J are TRBV7-9 and TRBJ2-2, with 8 bases aligning to TRBD2. CDR1 is SEHNR, CDR2 FQNEAQ, per germline (reference sequence). V shed 7 bases, J shed 4 bases, and the junction held 8 bases outside the gene matches. This CDR3 is 15 amino acids long. In DNA form, the CDR3 reads TGTGCCAGCATGGTCAGCGGGAGCCCCACCGGGGAGCTGTTTTTT. Protein product: CASMVSGSPTGELFF.

This chain uses TRBV28 with TRBJ2-1; D unclear. Germline CDR1 and CDR2: MDHEN and SYDVKM. V dropped 1 base and J dropped 9 bases, with 7 bases sitting between them. This CDR3 comprises 12 residues. The CDR3 loop reads CASSLSRGEQFF. Written as DNA, the CDR3 is TGTGCCAGCAGTTTATCGAGAGGTGAGCAGTTCTTC.

The chain combines TRBV18 with TRBJ1-4; the match to TRBD1 covers 8 bases. The CDR3 extends over 15 amino acids. Germline V gene data show CDR1 as KGHSH and CDR2 as LQKENI. J was trimmed by 6 bases and V by 4 bases; bases with no gene match: 7. In nucleotides, the CDR3 is TGTGCCAGCTCACTGATGCAGGGGGCGGATGAAAAACTGTTTTTT. This encodes CASSLMQGADEKLFF.

This chain links TRBV9 with TRBJ2-2; 10 bases are a match to TRBD2. The V segment lost 0 bases and the J segment 7 bases; nucleotides outside the gene matches: 9. CDR1 is SGDLS, CDR2 YYNGEE, per germline. The CDR3 spans 17 residues. CDR3 bases: TGTGCCAGCAGCGTAGATAGGCTAGCGGGAGACTTCGGGGAGCTGTTTTTT. Protein product: CASSVDRLAGDFGELFF. Drawing the rest from reference TRBV9 and TRBJ2-2, the complete variable domain is DSGVTQTPKHLITATGQRVTLRCSPRSGDLSVYWYQQSLDQGLQFLIQYYNGEERAKGNILERFSAQQFPDLHSELNLSSLELGDSALYFCASSVDRLAGDFGELFFGEGSRLTVL.